One sample yielded the 21 T cell receptor beta chains listed below, sequenced in a study of CD8+ T cells in alopecia areata. The treatment was: oral pan-JAK inhibitor, 5-10 mg twice daily. Lesional scalp tissue (obtained by punch biopsy) and peripheral blood were collected from alopecia areata patients. Reverse transcription of extracted RNA yielded cDNA, which provided the sequencing template. Sequenced by immunoSEQ multiplex PCR; TCRdb stores in-frame clones only, minus some. The repertoire includes 10,000 to 15,000 clones, approximately 67% of them detected once, and approximately 6.5% sits in the top ten. Sample: skin, taken at week 4, from a patient treated with tofacitinib. Receptors originate from a human donor with alopecia areata.

J is TRBJ2-5 and V is TRBV7-2; D may correspond to TRBD1 or TRBD2 (5 bases each). V shed 6 bases and J shed 1 base, with 9 bases lying between them. Germline-derived CDR1 and CDR2 are SGHTA and FQGNSA. The CDR3 runs to 13 residues. The DNA of the CDR3 is TGTGCCAGCAGTCCGGGGCCCCAAGAGACCCAGTACTTC. It encodes CASSPGPQETQYF.

This clone was detected only a few times. The gene calls are TRBV7-6 and TRBJ2-3; a weak D match, TRBD1 (6 bases). The V end was cut by 3 bases, the J end by 5 bases, with 6 bases between. The length of the CDR3 is 12 residues. Germline V gene data show CDR1 as SGHVS and CDR2 as FNYEAQ. The CDR3: CASSFRGDTQYF. CDR3 coding DNA: TGTGCCAGCAGCTTCAGGGGAGATACGCAGTATTTT.

The sample holds one count of this clone. The chain combines TRBV13 with TRBJ1-1; no firm D call. This CDR3 is built from 13 residues. Trimming left V 4 bases short and J 12 bases short, with 18 bases between. Looked up from germline, CDR1 is PRHDT and CDR2 is FYEKMQ (reference sequence). The DNA of the CDR3 is TGTGCCAGCAGCTCTTACAGCGAAGGGAAGACTTTCTTT. This encodes CASSSYSEGKTFF.

This clone appeared a few times. V usage is TRBV5-5 and J usage is TRBJ1-2; 12 bases line up with TRBD1. V lost 0 bases and J lost 7; bases outside the gene matches: 7. CDR1 and CDR2 (germline): SGHKS, YYEKEE (reference sequence). The CDR3 extends over 16 amino acids. The CDR3 DNA reads as TGTGCCAGCAGCTTGGGGGACAGGGGGCACTACGGTGGCTACACCTTC. It is translated as CASSLGDRGHYGGYTF.

The genes are TRBV6-6 and TRBJ1-1; TRBD1 matches at 8 bases. Per the germline V gene, CDR1 is MNHNY and CDR2 is SVGAGI (reference sequence). CDR3 length: 16 amino acids. The trim removed 3 bases at V and 4 bases at J, leaving 10 bases unmatched. DNA for the CDR3: TGTGCCAGCAGTTATCCCCGGGACAGGAGGTTCACTGAAGCTTTCTTT. It codes for CASSYPRDRRFTEAFF.

This rearrangement joins TRBV7-9 to TRBJ2-4; tentative D call: TRBD1 (8 bases). V lost 0 bases to trimming and J lost 0 bases, with 18 bases between them. The CDR3 length is 19 residues. The germline CDR1 and CDR2 sequences are SEHNR and FQNEAQ (reference sequence). CDR3 coding DNA: TGTGCCAGCAGCTTAGCCCTACAGGGGGGGGAGCCAGCCAAAAACATTCAGTACTTC. This encodes CASSLALQGGEPAKNIQYF.

The chain joins TRBV4-3 to TRBJ1-2; 8 bases align to TRBD1. The CDR3 runs 16 residues. J lost 4 bases, V lost 3 bases, and 10 bases had no gene match. Per germline, CDR1 LGHNA and CDR2 YSLEER. CDR3 in amino acids: CASSHSATGERYGYTF. The CDR3 DNA follows: TGCGCCAGCAGCCACTCTGCGACAGGGGAGCGCTATGGCTACACCTTC.

The V and J genes are TRBV11-2 and TRBJ2-2; the D gene is possibly TRBD2 (5 bases). The CDR3 totals 12 residues. Trimming took off 5 bases at V and 8 bases at J, with 9 bases between the two ends. Germline V gene sequence: CDR1 SGHAT, CDR2 FQNNGV. The CDR3 region has the DNA TGTGCCAGCAGCCAAGAGGGTGGGGAGCTGTTTTTT. Translated: CASSQEGGELFF.

CDR3 nucleotides: TGTGCCAGCAGTTCTTCCAGGGGGGCGGATGGCAATCAGCCCCAGCATTTT. Its protein product is CASSSSRGADGNQPQHF. V gene TRBV2 combines with J gene TRBJ1-5, with 7 bases aligning to TRBD1. This CDR3 spans 17 amino acids. CDR1 SNHLY and CDR2 FYNNEI come from the germline V gene. The trim removed 5 bases at V and 2 bases at J, leaving 12 bases unmatched.

This sequence joins TRBV7-9 and TRBJ2-7, with a possible D match to TRBD1 (5 bases). The CDR3 is made up of 15 amino acids. V gave up 6 bases and J gave up 2 bases, with 17 bases separating them. The germline V gene has CDR1 SEHNR and CDR2 FQNEAQ (reference sequence). CDR3 nucleotides: TGTGCCAGCAGATCCGTCAGGGTAGCCCCCTACGAGCAGTACTTC. The encoded protein is CASRSVRVAPYEQYF.

This clone has a handful of counts. This chain joins TRBV6-5 and TRBJ1-5, with unresolved D. The CDR3 is made up of 14 amino acids. The germline gives CDR1 MNHEY, CDR2 SVGAGI. Trimming removed 7 bases from V and 1 base from J, with 11 bases in between. CDR3: CASTPGLSNQPQHF. The CDR3 nucleotides read TGTGCCAGCACACCGGGGTTGAGCAATCAGCCCCAGCATTTT.

CDR3 in DNA: TGTGCCAGCAGCCCTGGACCAGGTCAACAAGAGACCCAGTACTTC. This sequence encodes CASSPGPGQQETQYF. This chain joins TRBV27 and TRBJ2-5, with D uncertain. The germline CDR1 and CDR2 sequences are MNHEY and SMNVEV (reference sequence). Between the trimmed V and J ends, which lost 6 bases and 2 bases, there was a span of 16 bases. CDR3 length: 15 residues.

The chain recombines TRBV4-1 with TRBJ2-1, with 8 bases lining up with TRBD2. Germline V gives CDR1 MGHRA, CDR2 YSYEKL. The CDR3 runs 17 residues. The trim removed 4 bases at V and 7 bases at J, leaving 15 bases unmatched. CDR3: CASSRILGGGTRNEQFF. The CDR3 DNA reads TGCGCCAGCAGCCGGATCCTCGGCGGGGGGACCAGGAATGAGCAGTTCTTC.

This chain links TRBV7-6 with TRBJ2-2; D possibly corresponds to TRBD2 (6 bases). V dropped 0 bases and J dropped 4 bases, with 12 bases sitting between them. The CDR3 has 16 residues. Germline values: CDR1 SGHVS, CDR2 FNYEAQ. As DNA, the CDR3 is TGTGCCAGCAGCTTAGCCGGGAGTGGGGGCACCGGGGAGCTGTTTTTT. Encoded protein: CASSLAGSGGTGELFF.

The gene calls are TRBV5-1 and TRBJ1-6; D not resolved. The CDR3 runs to 15 residues. V lost 4 bases and J 4 bases, leaving 12 bases between the germline ends. CDR1 and CDR2 (germline): SGHRS, YFSETQ. DNA for the CDR3: TGCGCCAGCAGCCGGGATACCCCTTATAATTCACCCCTCCACTTT. Translating it yields CASSRDTPYNSPLHF.

V usage is TRBV2 and J usage is TRBJ2-7; 8 bases fit TRBD1. The length of the CDR3 is 13 residues. V lost 7 bases to trimming and J lost 2 bases; unmatched junction nucleotides: 4. From germline, CDR1 is SNHLY and CDR2 FYNNEI. The CDR3 DNA follows: TGTGCCAGCAAGGGACAGGATACCTACGAGCAGTACTTC. This sequence encodes CASKGQDTYEQYF.

This clone was counted a few times. The chain employs TRBV11-2 and TRBJ2-7, with 9 nucleotides matching TRBD2. Germline V gene data show CDR1 as SGHAT and CDR2 as FQNNGV. The CDR3 extends over 15 amino acids. Germline trimming cut 3 bases from V and 6 bases from J; bases unmatched to any gene: 9. The DNA for the CDR3 is TGTGCCAGCAGCTTTATAGGCGGGGGGGCCGCCGAGCAGTACTTC. Translation gives CASSFIGGGAAEQYF.

The gene calls are TRBV9 and TRBJ2-7; TRBD2 agrees at 10 bases. Germline CDR1 and CDR2: SGDLS and YYNGEE. V lost 0 bases and J lost 3; bases outside the gene matches: 3. This CDR3 has 15 residues. Here the CDR3 reads CASSVDSGGVYEQYF. The CDR3 DNA follows: TGTGCCAGCAGCGTAGACAGCGGGGGGGTCTACGAGCAGTACTTC.

Comment on this clone: One end of the junction is discordant with germline, which a read error may explain. The CDR3 sequence: CASSPRLGTGVPNEQFF. The CDR3 DNA follows: TGTGCTAGCAGCCCCCGCTTGGGGACAGGGGTCCCCAATGAGCAGTTCTTC. The J gene is TRBJ2-1, the V gene TRBV7-7; TRBD1 agrees at 10 bases. Germline V gene sequence: CDR1 SSHAT, CDR2 FNYEAQ (reference sequence). The CDR3 totals 17 residues.

The rearrangement joins TRBV2 to TRBJ2-3; TRBD2 matches 11 bases. From germline, CDR1 is SNHLY and CDR2 FYNNEI. The CDR3 runs 17 residues. J lost 4 bases, V lost 1 base, and 7 bases had no gene match. The CDR3 DNA is TGTGCCAGCAGTGAAGTGTCACTAGCGGGGGTGGCAGATACGCAGTATTTT. Translating it yields CASSEVSLAGVADTQYF.

The chain recombines TRBV27 with TRBJ1-5, with D tentatively TRBD1 (5 bases). Germline V gene lookup returns CDR1 MNHEY and CDR2 SMNVEV (reference sequence). The CDR3 consists of 15 residues. V was pared by 3 bases and J by 2 bases, with 11 bases between. The CDR3 bases are TGTGCCAGCAGTTTGGGGGGATACGGCAATCAGCCCCAGCATTTT. Residues: CASSLGGYGNQPQHF.